This T cell receptor beta chain comes out of a study of cytomegalovirus exposure and HLA in healthy donors. Study information: Falling in the Caucasian-associated ancestry cluster were 80% to 85% of approximately 410 genotyped donors.

The PCR had 60 Vbeta and 13 Jbeta primers. Sequencing was performed with immunoSEQ multiplex PCR; in TCRdb, only in-frame clones are kept and a portion is missing. The sample includes more than 90,000 clones, about 80% seen only once; the top ten take about 0.71%. Of note for this clone: Its antigen is currently unknown.

Study-level results: Compared with the roughly 700-donor mean, an Asian-associated ancestry cluster reportedly had fewer N-insertions, according to a later analysis.

CDR3 length: 15 amino acids. Germline-derived CDR1 and CDR2 are PRHDT and FYEKMQ (reference sequence). The V gene end was trimmed by 5 bases and the J gene end by 7 bases; junction bases not matched to a gene: 5. The rearrangement links TRBV13 to TRBJ2-1, with 13 positions matching TRBD2. This TCR came from a woman aged 55-69 years in good health and CMV-seronegative. Sequencing was done on a sample of PBMCs. This CDR3 reads CASSPGLAGINEQFF. DNA for the CDR3: TGTGCCAGCAGCCCGGGACTAGCGGGAATAAATGAGCAGTTCTTC.